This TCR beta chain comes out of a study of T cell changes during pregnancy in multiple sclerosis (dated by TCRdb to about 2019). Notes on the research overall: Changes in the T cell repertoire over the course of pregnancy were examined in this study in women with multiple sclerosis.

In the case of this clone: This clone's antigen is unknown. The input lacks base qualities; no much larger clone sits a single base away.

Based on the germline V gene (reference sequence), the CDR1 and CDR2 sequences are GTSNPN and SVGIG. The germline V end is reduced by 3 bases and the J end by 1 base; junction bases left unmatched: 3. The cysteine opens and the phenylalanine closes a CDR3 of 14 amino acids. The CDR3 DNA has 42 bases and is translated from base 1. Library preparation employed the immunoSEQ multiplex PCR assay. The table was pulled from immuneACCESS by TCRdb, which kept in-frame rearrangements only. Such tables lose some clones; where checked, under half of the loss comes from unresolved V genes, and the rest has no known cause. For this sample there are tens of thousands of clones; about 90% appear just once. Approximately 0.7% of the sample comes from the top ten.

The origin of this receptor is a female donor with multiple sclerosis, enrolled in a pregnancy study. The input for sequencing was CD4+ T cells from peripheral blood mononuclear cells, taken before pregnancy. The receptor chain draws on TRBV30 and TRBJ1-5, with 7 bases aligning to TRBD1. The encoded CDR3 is CAWRGQSSNQPQHF. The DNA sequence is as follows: TGTGCCTGGAGGGGACAGTCGAGCAATCAGCCCCAGCATTTT.